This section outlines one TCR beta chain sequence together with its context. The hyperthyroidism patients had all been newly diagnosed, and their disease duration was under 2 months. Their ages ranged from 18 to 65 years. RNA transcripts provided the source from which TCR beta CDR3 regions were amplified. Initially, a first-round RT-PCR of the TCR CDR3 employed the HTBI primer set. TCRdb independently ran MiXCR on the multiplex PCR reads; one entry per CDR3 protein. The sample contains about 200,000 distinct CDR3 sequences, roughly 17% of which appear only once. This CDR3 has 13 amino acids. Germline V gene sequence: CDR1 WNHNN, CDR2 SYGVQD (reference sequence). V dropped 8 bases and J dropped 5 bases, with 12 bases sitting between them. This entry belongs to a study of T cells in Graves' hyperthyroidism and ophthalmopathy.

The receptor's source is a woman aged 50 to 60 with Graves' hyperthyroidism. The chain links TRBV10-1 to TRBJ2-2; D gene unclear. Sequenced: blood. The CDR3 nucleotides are TGCGCCAGCCAAGGGAAGGTAACCGGGGAGCTGTTTTTT. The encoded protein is CASQGKVTGELFF.